This T cell receptor (beta chain) was recorded in a study of radiation and T cells in renal cell carcinoma. Study-level findings and limits: No pretreatment tumor biopsies were available for baseline clonotypes. Tumor samples were small regions of around 0.92 g. From baseline, blood top tumor clonotypes peaked at 2 weeks post-radiation.

The treatment: 15 Gy SBRT to primary tumor, nephrectomy 4 weeks later. The patient's renal cell carcinoma had clear cell pathology. Trimming stripped 8 bases from V and 0 bases from J, with 8 bases between. This CDR3 is 12 amino acids long. Germline V gene data show CDR1 as SQVTM and CDR2 as ANQGSEA. Assay: immunoSEQ multiplex PCR; the TCRdb copy retains only in-frame clones and omits some. The sample holds about 18,000 clones, 55% seen once. Of note for this clone: The antigen remains unidentified.

This specimen consisted of tumor tissue, obtained from a patient whose treatment included radiotherapy and nephrectomy. The chain carries TRBV29-1 and TRBJ1-3; D gene uncertain. The TCR sequence derives from a man aged 45-65 years with renal cell carcinoma. CDR3 residues: CSFENSGNTIYF. The CDR3 DNA reads as TGCAGCTTCGAGAACTCTGGAAACACCATATATTTT. Full variable domain (outside the CDR3, taken from reference TRBV29-1 and TRBJ1-3): SAVISQKPSRDICQRGTSLTIQCQVDSQVTMMFWYRQQPGQSLTLIATANQGSEATYESGFVIDKFPISRPNLTFSTLTVSNMSPEDSSIYLCSFENSGNTIYFGEGSWLTVV.